This T cell receptor (beta chain) was found in a study of blood T cell repertoires in COVID-19. The germline V gene encodes CDR1 SGHRS and CDR2 YFSETQ. Trimming cost V 0 bases and J 0 bases; bases outside gene matches: 3. This CDR3 comprises 16 residues. Repertoires were generated with immunoSEQ multiplex PCR, while TCRdb's copy carries only in-frame clones and drops some. The table lists about 310,000 clones, 80% to 90% of them singletons. This chain joins TRBV5-1 and TRBJ2-3; 8 bases are a match to TRBD2. This clonotype originated in a man between 45 and 60 years old with active or convalescent COVID-19. Sequenced sample: peripheral blood. For the CDR3, the DNA is TGCGCCAGCAGCTTGGTTGGCGGGGGGAGCACAGATACGCAGTATTTT. Protein product: CASSLVGGGSTDTQYF.